This T cell receptor beta chain is from a study of a mutant IDH1 vaccine in newly diagnosed glioma (dated by TCRdb to the early 2020s). At the level of the whole study: Patients were given eight vaccinations, in weeks 1, 3, 5, 7, 11, 15, 19 and 23, which matched visits V03 through V10. Vaccination started 4-6 weeks after radiotherapy alone, or was given together with temozolomide cycles in the groups whose treatment included chemotherapy. The approximately 33 treated patients were around 62% male and roughly 38% female, with a mean age of about 43 years. Before enrollment, patients had received standard therapy of radiotherapy alone, temozolomide alone, or radiochemotherapy with temozolomide; most received the combination. Peripheral blood was drawn at six visits: V03 (baseline), V05, V07, V10, V12 and V13. Longitudinal TCRB deep sequencing was performed for some 25 treated patients wherever samples were available for exploratory analyses.

About this clone itself: Its recognized antigen is unknown. No base quality values were provided; no much bigger clone lies one nucleotide off.

Library method: the immunoSEQ multiplex PCR assay. Rearranged TCR beta chain sequences were amplified using the hsTCRB Kit according to the manufacturer's protocol. TCRB libraries were sequenced on an Illumina MiSeq. The authors processed their data as follows. The proprietary platform of the kit vendor was used for demultiplexing, trimming and gene mapping. This immuneACCESS table, as held by TCRdb, lists in-frame sequences with V and J called but not all clones. Of the missing ones, under half trace to an unresolved V gene in checked studies; the others have no known cause. The DNA gave D and trimming, while V, J and clone size come from that table. This sample is represented by tens of thousands of clones; 90% of them were singletons. The ten top clones hold roughly 5% of the sample. Including cysteine and phenylalanine, the CDR3 has 16 amino acids. Only the CDR3 DNA stays, 48 bases, in frame from base 1. At the junction V is shortened by 3 bases and J by 6 bases, with 21 bases in between. CDR1 and CDR2, per the germline V gene, are MGHRA and YSYEKL.

General conclusions and limits of the study: It was noted by the authors that analyses of patient blood samples could not be reproduced owing to sample limitations. Immune responses induced by the vaccine were seen in 90% to 95% of patients across multiple MHC alleles. PBMC samples for TCRB deep sequencing were selected based on availability. Pseudoprogression appeared unrelated to alterations in the top peripheral T cell clonotypes detected by TCRB sequencing.

Read against the paper, the sample's time point label means: week 5, during vaccination. A 20-mer mutant IDH1 peptide at 300 micrograms in Montanide made up each vaccine dose, which was injected subcutaneously together with topical imiquimod. All donors had newly diagnosed IDH1-mutant astrocytomas of WHO grade 3 or 4 that showed loss of nuclear ATRX. The samples were drawn from NOA16, a multicentre, single-arm, open-label phase I trial in Germany that tested a mutant IDH1 peptide vaccine in humans for the first time. Genomic DNA for TCRB sequencing was extracted from EDTA blood using the DNeasy Blood and Tissue Kit.

The sample in question was PBMCs, obtained from a glioma patient whose treatment included an IDH1 peptide vaccine. This receptor was obtained from a woman between 35 and 50 years old with glioma. In this chain, TRBV4-1 is recombined with TRBJ2-7; a weak D assignment points to TRBD1 (5 bases agree). The CDR3 protein is CASSHRPRVSGGEQYF. DNA sequence: TGCGCCAGCAGCCACCGACCCAGGGTTAGTGGTGGCGAGCAGTACTTC.